This T cell receptor (beta chain) derives from a study of OX40 agonist ivuxolimab in advanced cancers. Regarding the study as a whole: CD8+ T cells (on average) carried more expanded clones than CD4+ T cells. Antigens targeted by the expanded peripheral T cells were not determined.

As concerns this clone: Its antigen is not identified.

Trimming stripped 7 bases from V and 0 bases from J, with 12 bases between. CDR3 size: 15 residues. Looked up from germline, CDR1 is LGHNA and CDR2 is YSLEER. Autoimmune disease history or systemic immunosuppression led to patient exclusion. Clones were sequenced by immunoSEQ multiplex PCR, and TCRdb holds only the in-frame ones, with some missing. Altogether 75,000 to 100,000 clones are present, about 84% being singletons, with the ten largest covering roughly 5%. The TCR comes from an adult with an advanced solid tumor such as melanoma, head and neck, liver or kidney cancer. Sequences were derived from CD4+ or CD8+ T cells sorted from blood, sampled in a trial of the OX40 agonist ivuxolimab. This chain links TRBV4-3 with TRBJ1-4; no firm D call. The CDR3 sequence: CASKGGVATNEKLFF. In DNA, the CDR3 is TGCGCCAGCAAGGGAGGAGTTGCAACTAATGAAAAACTGTTTTTT.